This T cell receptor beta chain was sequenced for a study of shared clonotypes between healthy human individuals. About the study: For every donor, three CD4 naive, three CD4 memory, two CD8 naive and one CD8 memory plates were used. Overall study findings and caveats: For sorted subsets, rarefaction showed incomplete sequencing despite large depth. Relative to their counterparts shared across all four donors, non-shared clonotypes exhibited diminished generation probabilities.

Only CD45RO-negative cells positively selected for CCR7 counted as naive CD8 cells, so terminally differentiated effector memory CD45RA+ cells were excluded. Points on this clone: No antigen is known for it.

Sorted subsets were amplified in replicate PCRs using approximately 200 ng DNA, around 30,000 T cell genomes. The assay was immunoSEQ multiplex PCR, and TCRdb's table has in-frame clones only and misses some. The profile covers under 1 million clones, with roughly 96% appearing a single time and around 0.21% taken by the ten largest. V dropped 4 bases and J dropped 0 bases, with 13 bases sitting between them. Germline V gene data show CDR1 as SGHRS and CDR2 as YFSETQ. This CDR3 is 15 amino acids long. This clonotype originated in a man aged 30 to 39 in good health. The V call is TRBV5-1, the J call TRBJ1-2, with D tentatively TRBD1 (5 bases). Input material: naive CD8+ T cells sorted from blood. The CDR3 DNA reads TGCGCCAGCAGCGGGGACGGAACTCCTAACTATGGCTACACCTTC. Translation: CASSGDGTPNYGYTF.